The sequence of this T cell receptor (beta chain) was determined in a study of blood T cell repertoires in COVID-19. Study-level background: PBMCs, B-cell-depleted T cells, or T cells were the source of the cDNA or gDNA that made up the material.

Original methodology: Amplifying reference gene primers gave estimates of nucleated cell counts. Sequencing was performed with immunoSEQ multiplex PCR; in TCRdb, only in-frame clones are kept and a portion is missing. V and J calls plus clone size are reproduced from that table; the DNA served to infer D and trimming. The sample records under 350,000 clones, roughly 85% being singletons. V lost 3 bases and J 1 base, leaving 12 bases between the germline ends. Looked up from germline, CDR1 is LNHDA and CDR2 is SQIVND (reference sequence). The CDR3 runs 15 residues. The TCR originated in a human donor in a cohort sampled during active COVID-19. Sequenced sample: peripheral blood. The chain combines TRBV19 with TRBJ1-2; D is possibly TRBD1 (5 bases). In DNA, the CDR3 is TGTGCCAGTAGTATCACAGGTTTGGGTAACTATGGCTACACCTTC. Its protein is CASSITGLGNYGYTF. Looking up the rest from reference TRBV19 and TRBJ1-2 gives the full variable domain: DGGITQSPKYLFRKEGQNVTLSCEQNLNHDAMYWYRQDPGQGLRLIYYSQIVNDFQKGDIAEGYSVSREKKESFPLTVTSAQKNPTAFYLCASSITGLGNYGYTFGSGTRLTVV.